Presented here are 13 T cell receptor beta chains from one specimen sequenced in a study of CD8 T cells in ankylosing spondylitis. TCRdb independently ran MiXCR on the 5' RACE reads; one entry per CDR3 protein. This table has about 150,000 distinct CDR3 sequences, around two fifths appearing once. Sequenced material: synovial fluid, either unsorted or a sorted T cell fraction (not recorded which). Source of these receptors: a male donor with ankylosing spondylitis.

J is TRBJ1-1 and V is TRBV7-8; D is unclear. Trimming took 1 base from V and 8 from J, leaving 8 bases between them. Per the germline V gene, CDR1 is SGHVS and CDR2 is FQNEAQ. This CDR3 comprises 12 residues. CDR3: CASSLDPREAFF. CDR3 DNA sequence: TGTGCCAGCAGCTTAGATCCGCGAGAAGCTTTCTTT.

CDR3 DNA sequence: TGTGCCAGTAGGGGGGTAGCGGGGTGGGCGAGGAATGAGCAGTTCTTC. Translating it yields CASRGVAGWARNEQFF. This rearrangement joins TRBV19 to TRBJ2-1, with 8 positions matching TRBD2. This CDR3 has 16 amino acids. Losses at the gene ends were 6 bases for V and 7 bases for J; bases not matched to a gene: 14. In germline, CDR1 is LNHDA, CDR2 SQIVND (reference sequence).

CDR3 amino acids: CASRARQGTGNEQFF. CDR3 DNA sequence: TGTGCCAGCAGAGCACGACAGGGGACGGGAAATGAGCAGTTCTTC. This sequence joins TRBV6-1 and TRBJ2-1; 8 bases align to TRBD1. This CDR3 is 15 amino acids long. Germline CDR1 and CDR2: MNHNS and SASEGT. Losses at the gene ends were 6 bases for V and 7 bases for J; bases not matched to a gene: 11.

Only a few counts were recorded for this clonotype. The rearrangement joins TRBV11-2 to TRBJ2-1; D uncertain. CDR1 and CDR2 from the germline V gene are SGHAT and FQNNGV. Trimming stripped 5 bases from V and 5 bases from J, with 10 bases between. The CDR3 covers 13 residues. CDR3 coding DNA: TGTGCCAGCAGCCCAAGTTTCGACAATGAGCAGTTCTTC. Its protein is CASSPSFDNEQFF.

The V and J genes are TRBV9 and TRBJ2-7; D is ambiguous. This CDR3 has 13 amino acids. V was trimmed by 4 bases and J by 8 bases, leaving 16 bases between them. Germline V gene lookup returns CDR1 SGDLS and CDR2 YYNGEE. CDR3 DNA: TGTGCCAGCAGCACCACACCGGGTTCCAAGCAGTACTTC. Its translation is CASSTTPGSKQYF.

The J gene is TRBJ1-1, the V gene TRBV7-6; possible D gene TRBD1, 5 bases. CDR1 and CDR2 from the germline V gene are SGHVS and FNYEAQ. Trimming pared 1 base from V and 3 bases from J, leaving 15 bases between. The CDR3 extends over 16 amino acids. CDR3 sequence (DNA): TGTGCCAGCAGCTTAGTCAGGGACCTCCGTCACACTGAAGCTTTCTTT. Translated, it gives CASSLVRDLRHTEAFF.

A word on this clonotype: A much larger clone lies a single base off, so this may be a read error. This chain uses TRBV12-3 or TRBV12-4 with TRBJ2-1, with D possibly being TRBD2 (6 bases). V shed 5 bases and J shed 8 bases, with 19 bases lying between them. CDR3 length: 15 residues. CDR3 amino acids: CASSARDCRGDEQFF. CDR3 nucleotides: TGTGCCAGCAGTGCTCGGGACTGTCGGGGCGATGAGCAGTTCTTC.

This clonotype appeared once. The CDR3 is CATSVSGVSYEQYF. CDR3 nucleotides: TGTGCCACCAGCGTTTCAGGGGTTTCCTACGAGCAGTACTTC. The chain combines TRBV15 with TRBJ2-7, with D maybe TRBD1 (6 bases). The CDR3 contains 14 residues. Looked up from germline, CDR1 is LNHNV and CDR2 is YYDKDF (reference sequence). Trimming took 5 bases from V and 1 from J, leaving 12 bases between them.

The chain has TRBV12-3 or TRBV12-4 and TRBJ2-3; D tentatively reads TRBD1 or TRBD2 (6 bases each). V was trimmed by 6 bases and J by 4 bases, leaving 17 bases between them. The length of the CDR3 is 15 residues. The DNA of the CDR3 is TGTGCCAGCAGGGGTTTAGAGGGGGGAGCAGATACGCAGTATTTT. Translated, it gives CASRGLEGGADTQYF.

This clonotype came up a few times. V and J are TRBV20-1 and TRBJ2-1, with unresolved D. Germline lookup yields CDR1 DFQATT and CDR2 SNEGSKA (reference sequence). With 0 bases removed from V and 0 bases from J, the gap between germline ends came to 15 bases. There are 17 residues in the CDR3. The CDR3 region is CSARDFGGPSSYNEQFF. DNA for the CDR3: TGCAGTGCTAGAGACTTTGGCGGCCCGAGCTCCTACAATGAGCAGTTCTTC.

This clonotype came up a few times. The rearrangement uses TRBV4-2 and TRBJ2-7; 9 positions match TRBD1. Germline V gene sequence: CDR1 LGHNA, CDR2 YNFKEQ. This CDR3 has 16 amino acids. The trim removed 0 bases at V and 4 bases at J, leaving 7 bases unmatched. Here the CDR3 reads CASSQDSGQGGYEQYF. CDR3 sequence (DNA): TGTGCCAGCAGCCAAGACTCGGGACAGGGAGGATACGAGCAGTACTTC.

This sequence joins TRBV7-9 and TRBJ2-1; D remains ambiguous. Trimming shortened V by 1 base and J by 4 bases, and 11 bases separated the two germline ends. CDR1 is SEHNR and CDR2 is FQNEAQ in the germline V gene (reference sequence). The CDR3 is made up of 15 amino acids. The CDR3 coding sequence is TGTGCCAGCAGCTTAGGGCTGCCCCCATACAATGAGCAGTTCTTC. Protein: CASSLGLPPYNEQFF.

V is TRBV6-2 or TRBV6-3 and J is TRBJ2-7; 13 nucleotides align to TRBD2. Germline lookup yields CDR1 MNHEY and CDR2 SVGEGT. This CDR3 spans 14 amino acids. With 6 bases clipped from V and 4 bases from J, the junction kept 3 bases outside the gene matches. The CDR3, as DNA: TGTGCCAGCAGAAGACTAGCGGGAGGTTACGAGCAGTACTTC. It yields the protein CASRRLAGGYEQYF.